Below are 18 T cell receptor beta chains sequenced from a single sample in a study of response to subunit inactivated influenza vaccine. TCRdb called the RT-PCR reads again in MiXCR, with one record for every CDR3 protein. The profile shows hundreds of thousands of distinct CDR3 sequences, about 10% of them singletons. These data were likewise used in another study, on T cells expressing NK-cell markers. As that study records: Production of TCR beta cDNA relied on 5'RACE template switching with UMIs.

This sample comprised PBMCs from blood, obtained on the day of vaccination. The origin of the receptors is a middle-aged man who received an inactivated influenza vaccine.

This chain's CDR3 is CASSLAGGTFTEQFF. DNA of the CDR3: TGTGCCAGCAGTTTAGCGGGAGGTACCTTTACTGAGCAGTTCTTC. The chain uses TRBV27 and TRBJ2-1; TRBD2 matches at 8 bases. Per germline, CDR1 MNHEY and CDR2 SMNVEV (reference sequence). The CDR3 runs to 15 residues. Losses at the gene ends were 2 bases for V and 9 bases for J; bases not matched to a gene: 9.

This clonotype has more than one count but fewer than ten. For the CDR3, the DNA is TGTGCCAGCAGCAGTTTGAGGTGGGAGGGCCCCTACAATGAGCAGTTCTTC. Protein sequence: CASSSLRWEGPYNEQFF. The chain is built from TRBV27 and TRBJ2-1, with 7 bases fitting TRBD2. The ends lost 6 bases at V and 2 bases at J; junction bases unmatched: 13. The CDR3 length is 17 residues. The V gene's germline CDR1 is MNHEY and CDR2 SMNVEV (reference sequence).

The J gene is TRBJ1-2, the V gene TRBV30, with D possibly matching TRBD1 (5 bases). Germline CDR1 and CDR2: GTSNPN and SVGIG (reference sequence). The CDR3 has 16 amino acids. Trimming removed 3 bases from V and 0 bases from J, with 17 bases in between. CDR3 coding DNA: TGTGCCTGGAGGACCGATCGACAGACAACTAACTATGGCTACACCTTC. It codes for CAWRTDRQTTNYGYTF.

The chain employs TRBV28 and TRBJ2-7; the D gene could be TRBD1 or TRBD2 (7 bases each). V dropped 2 bases and J dropped 2 bases, with 13 bases sitting between them. The CDR3 is made up of 15 amino acids. The germline V gene encodes CDR1 MDHEN and CDR2 SYDVKM. The CDR3 here is CASSLARGGTYEQYF. CDR3 in DNA: TGTGCCAGCAGTTTAGCCAGGGGGGGTACCTACGAGCAGTACTTC.

This clonotype was found many times. This sequence joins TRBV11-2 and TRBJ1-1; the D is unclear. CDR1 SGHAT and CDR2 FQNNGV come from the germline V gene. The CDR3 length is 13 residues. Between the trimmed V and J ends, which lost 5 bases and 0 bases, there was a span of 7 bases. The CDR3 sequence: CASSPSLNTEAFF. In DNA, the CDR3 is TGTGCCAGCAGCCCTAGCCTGAACACTGAAGCTTTCTTT.

This clonotype was picked up many times. This chain connects TRBV7-2 to TRBJ2-7; tentative D call: TRBD2 (5 bases). Germline V gene data show CDR1 as SGHTA and CDR2 as FQGNSA. The CDR3 spans 12 residues. Trimming took off 5 bases at V and 0 bases at J, with 5 bases between the two ends. The CDR3 loop reads CASSGSSYEQYF. CDR3 bases: TGTGCCAGCAGCGGGAGCTCCTACGAGCAGTACTTC.

This clonotype has only a few counts. The J gene is TRBJ1-1, the V gene TRBV6-2 or TRBV6-3; 7 bases match TRBD1. CDR1 MNHEY and CDR2 SVGEGT come from the germline V gene. The CDR3 runs to 17 residues. After removal of 0 bases from V and 7 bases from J, the junction contained 14 bases not matched to a gene. Here the CDR3 reads CASSYSAGASRGFEAFF. DNA of the CDR3: TGTGCCAGCAGTTACTCCGCAGGGGCGTCCAGGGGGTTTGAAGCTTTCTTT.

This clonotype has a handful of counts. This chain uses TRBV7-2 with TRBJ2-1, with TRBD2 identical over 9 bases. CDR1 and CDR2 (germline): SGHTA, FQGNSA. V was clipped by 6 bases and J by 6 bases; unmatched bases: 6. The CDR3 spans 14 residues. The DNA for the CDR3 is TGTGCCAGCAGAAGCGGGGGGCTTGGCAATGAGCAGTTCTTC. Its protein is CASRSGGLGNEQFF.

Many counts were recorded for this clonotype. The V and J genes are TRBV4-1 and TRBJ2-1; D is undetermined. V dropped 2 bases and J dropped 7 bases, with 15 bases sitting between them. There are 15 residues in the CDR3. Germline loops: CDR1 MGHRA, CDR2 YSYEKL. CDR3 in amino acids: CASSQQVLGFNEQFF. The DNA for the CDR3 is TGCGCCAGCAGCCAACAGGTGCTGGGTTTTAATGAGCAGTTCTTC.

This clonotype has more than one count but fewer than ten. The chain carries TRBV6-1 and TRBJ2-3; 11 bases line up with TRBD1. Trimming removed 6 bases from V and 3 bases from J; junction bases left unmatched: 5. Germline loops: CDR1 MNHNS, CDR2 SASEGT. CDR3 length equals 15 residues. The DNA of the CDR3 is TGTGCCAGCAGGCAGGGACAGGGGGGGACAGATACGCAGTATTTT. Protein product: CASRQGQGGTDTQYF.

The genes are TRBV20-1 and TRBJ2-2, with TRBD1 matching over 10 bases. This CDR3 region has 14 residues. The trim removed 5 bases at V and 6 bases at J, leaving 6 bases unmatched. Germline loops: CDR1 DFQATT, CDR2 SNEGSKA (reference sequence). CDR3 residues: CSAAGQGIAGELFF. Written as DNA, the CDR3 is TGCAGTGCTGCGGGACAGGGGATTGCCGGGGAGCTGTTTTTT.

This clonotype has just a few counts. V and J are TRBV15 and TRBJ2-1, with 8 bases that match TRBD1. This CDR3 is built from 14 residues. With 4 bases clipped from V and 8 bases from J, the junction kept 7 bases outside the gene matches. The germline V gene has CDR1 LNHNV and CDR2 YYDKDF (reference sequence). CDR3 bases: TGTGCCACCAGCACCAGACAGGGGTTGGATGAGCAGTTCTTC. Its translation: CATSTRQGLDEQFF.

This clonotype turned up a few times. The gene calls are TRBV9 and TRBJ2-3; 7 bases match TRBD1. This CDR3 contains 15 residues. Losses at the gene ends were 3 bases for V and 1 base for J; bases not matched to a gene: 5. Germline values: CDR1 SGDLS, CDR2 YYNGEE. CDR3 in amino acids: CASSARTGGTDTQYF. CDR3 nucleotide sequence: TGTGCCAGCAGCGCCCGTACAGGGGGCACAGATACGCAGTATTTT.

This clonotype was recorded at least ten times. The rearrangement joins TRBV29-1 to TRBJ1-2; perhaps TRBD1 as D (6 bases). The CDR3 consists of 15 residues. The germline V gene encodes CDR1 SQVTM and CDR2 ANQGSEA. Written as DNA, the CDR3 is TGCAGAGTCGGTGCGGGGGGCGGCCCGAACTATGGCTACACCTTC. This codes for CRVGAGGGPNYGYTF. Together with reference TRBV29-1 and TRBJ1-2, the CDR3 gives the full variable domain: SAVISQKPSRDICQRGTSLTIQCQVDSQVTMMFWYRQQPGQSLTLIATANQGSEATYESGFVIDKFPISRPNLTFSTLTVSNMSPEDSSIYLCRVGAGGGPNYGYTFGSGTRLTVV.

This clonotype came up many times. The CDR3 region has the DNA TGTGCCAGCATACCGAGGGGACGGGGGAACTACAATGAGCAGTTCTTC. Translated: CASIPRGRGNYNEQFF. This chain links TRBV6-2 or TRBV6-3 with TRBJ2-1, with D possibly being TRBD2 (6 bases). CDR1 and CDR2 (germline): MNHEY, SVGEGT. With 7 bases removed from V and 3 bases from J, the gap between germline ends came to 19 bases. CDR3 length: 16 amino acids.

This clonotype has a handful of counts. The chain joins TRBV3-1 to TRBJ2-7; D not certain. There are 15 residues in the CDR3. Germline loops: CDR1 LGHDT, CDR2 YNNKEL (reference sequence). The V gene lost 1 base and the J gene lost 2 bases, with 12 bases spanning the gap. CDR3 DNA sequence: TGTGCCAGCAGCCAAGCGTCCCTGGCGGCCTACGAGCAGTACTTC. Amino acid sequence: CASSQASLAAYEQYF.

A note on this clonotype: A junction end diverges from the germline sequence, so it may reflect a read error. The chain joins TRBV20-1 to TRBJ2-5; perhaps TRBD1 as D (5 bases). There are 16 residues in the CDR3. Germline CDR1 and CDR2: DFQATT and SNEGSKA (reference sequence). Here the CDR3 DNA reads TGCTGTGCTAGAGTGCTACCTGGACAAATCCAAGAGACCCAGTACTTC. Amino acid sequence: CCARVLPGQIQETQYF.

This clonotype was seen repeatedly, ten times or more. V and J are TRBV12-3 or TRBV12-4 and TRBJ2-7, with D perhaps matching TRBD1 or TRBD2 (5 bases each). The germline V and J ends were trimmed by 5 bases and 0 bases, with 14 bases remaining between them. There are 15 residues in the CDR3. Here the CDR3 reads CASSLTGGGSYEQYF. DNA for the CDR3: TGTGCCAGCAGTCTTACGGGTGGGGGCTCCTACGAGCAGTACTTC.